The 14 T cell receptor beta chains listed next were all sequenced from one sample in a study of blood T cell repertoires in COVID-19. Here immunoSEQ multiplex PCR was the method, and the copy in TCRdb shows in-frame clones only, minus some. The repertoire holds approximately 100,000 clones, over 70% seen once, with less than 8% in the top ten. Sequenced material: peripheral blood. These TCRs come from a woman aged 45-60 years with acute or convalescent COVID-19.

CDR3 sequence reads: CASSYSTGTGVSFF. Here the CDR3 DNA reads TGTGCCAGCAGTTACTCTACCGGGACAGGGGTCTCTTTCTTT. The J gene is TRBJ1-1, the V gene TRBV6-6, with 10 bases matching TRBD1. Germline CDR1 and CDR2: MNHNY and SVGAGI (reference sequence). The V segment lost 0 bases and the J segment 12 bases; nucleotides outside the gene matches: 7. This CDR3 region has 14 residues.

This sequence joins TRBV10-1 and TRBJ1-1; TRBD1 agrees at 7 bases. Per the germline V gene, CDR1 is WNHNN and CDR2 is SYGVQD (reference sequence). The CDR3 covers 13 residues. Losses at the gene ends were 3 bases for V and 9 bases for J; bases not matched to a gene: 7. The CDR3 sequence is CASSDHGTEKAFF. DNA for the CDR3: TGCGCCAGCAGTGACCATGGGACAGAGAAAGCTTTCTTT.

The chain couples TRBV5-8 to TRBJ1-2, with D possibly being TRBD1 (5 bases). The CDR3 runs to 15 residues. V was trimmed by 4 bases and J by 1 base, leaving 14 bases between them. The V gene's germline CDR1 is SGHTS and CDR2 YDEGEE. The CDR3 DNA sequence: TGTGCCAGCAGCCCTCGGGACTCAATTAACTATGGCTACACCTTC. It yields the protein CASSPRDSINYGYTF.

This clone was seen a few times. This chain uses TRBV6-5 with TRBJ1-1; D possibly corresponds to TRBD1 (6 bases). Germline CDR1 is MNHEY and CDR2 is SVGAGI. The CDR3 consists of 12 residues. V was clipped by 6 bases and J by 10 bases, with 15 bases between them. Here the CDR3 DNA reads TGTGCCAGCAGCCTCCAAGAGGGGGTAGCTTTCTTT. It translates to CASSLQEGVAFF.

This clone showed up just once. V usage is TRBV30 and J usage is TRBJ1-3; no clear D gene. This CDR3 is built from 12 residues. Germline V gene sequence: CDR1 GTSNPN, CDR2 SVGIG (reference sequence). V lost 4 bases, J lost 4 bases, and 8 bases lay in between. DNA for the CDR3: TGTGCCTGGAATAAAATCGGAAACACCATATATTTT. Translation: CAWNKIGNTIYF.

V usage is TRBV10-3 and J usage is TRBJ1-1; 8 bases agree with TRBD1. The CDR3 is made up of 11 amino acids. The V and J ends lost 5 bases and 8 bases, in that order; junction bases with no gene match: 1. Germline V gene sequence: CDR1 ENHRY, CDR2 SYGVKD. DNA of the CDR3: TGTGCCATCAGTAGGACAGGGGAAGCTTTCTTT. It translates to CAISRTGEAFF.

The chain is built from TRBV30 and TRBJ1-2; weak D call: TRBD1 (5 bases). Germline-derived CDR1 and CDR2 are GTSNPN and SVGIG (reference sequence). V was trimmed by 2 bases and J by 2 bases, leaving 12 bases between them. The CDR3 covers 14 residues. The CDR3 DNA is TGTGCCTGGAGTAAGAACAGGCTAAACTATGGCTACACCTTC. Its translation is CAWSKNRLNYGYTF.

This clone showed up just once. The chain recombines TRBV14 with TRBJ2-1, with D hard to call. Between the trimmed V and J ends, which lost 1 base and 0 bases, there was a span of 10 bases. Germline V gives CDR1 SGHDN, CDR2 FVKESK. CDR3 length: 16 amino acids. CDR3 sequence reads: CASSQGRGSSYNEQFF. The CDR3 DNA reads as TGTGCCAGCAGCCAAGGCCGCGGAAGCTCCTACAATGAGCAGTTCTTC.

The V and J genes are TRBV4-1 and TRBJ1-5, with 7 bases lining up with TRBD1. V was pared by 0 bases and J by 7 bases, with 12 bases of the junction left unmatched. Per the germline V gene, CDR1 is MGHRA and CDR2 is YSYEKL. This CDR3 comprises 17 residues. The CDR3 DNA reads as TGCGCCAGCAGCCAAGATGATTCAGACAGGGTAGGACAGCCCCAGCATTTT. This translates into CASSQDDSDRVGQPQHF.

This rearrangement joins TRBV5-1 to TRBJ1-1, with TRBD1 as a possible D gene (6 bases). CDR1 is SGHRS, CDR2 YFSETQ, per germline. V was pared by 0 bases and J by 1 base, with 10 bases between. This CDR3 has 15 residues. CDR3 bases: TGCGCCAGCAGCTTGGACAGCAGGGGGAACACTGAAGCTTTCTTT. Translating it yields CASSLDSRGNTEAFF. Drawing the rest from reference TRBV5-1 and TRBJ1-1, the complete variable domain is KAGVTQTPRYLIKTRGQQVTLSCSPISGHRSVSWYQQTPGQGLQFLFEYFSETQRNKGNFPGRFSGRQFSNSRSEMNVSTLELGDSALYLCASSLDSRGNTEAFFGQGTRLTVV.

The genes are TRBV18 and TRBJ1-5, with D possibly TRBD1 on 5 matching bases. Per the germline V gene, CDR1 is KGHSH and CDR2 is LQKENI. Trimming cost V 3 bases and J 2 bases, with 8 bases left between them. The CDR3 sequence is 14 residues long. As DNA, the CDR3 is TGTGCCAGCTCACCCGGGGGGGGCAATCAGCCCCAGCATTTT. This encodes CASSPGGGNQPQHF.

This chain connects TRBV28 to TRBJ1-2, with 9 bases identical to TRBD1. With V trimmed by 3 bases and J by 6 bases, 8 bases remained unmatched. The germline gives CDR1 MDHEN, CDR2 SYDVKM. There are 15 residues in the CDR3. CDR3 bases: TGTGCCAGCAGTTTGCAGGACAGGGGTGGGAATGGCTACACCTTC. It yields the protein CASSLQDRGGNGYTF.

This clone was counted many times. The V gene is TRBV11-2, the J gene TRBJ2-7; 7 bases agree with TRBD1. V lost 0 bases, J lost 3 bases, and 5 bases stayed unmatched. This CDR3 comprises 15 residues. Germline values: CDR1 SGHAT, CDR2 FQNNGV. CDR3 nucleotide sequence: TGTGCCAGCAGCTTAGATGGTGACAGGGTCTACGAGCAGTACTTC. Its protein product is CASSLDGDRVYEQYF.

The rearrangement uses TRBV24-1 and TRBJ2-1; D perhaps matches TRBD2 (5 bases). V shed 6 bases and J shed 7 bases, with 6 bases lying between them. CDR3 length: 11 amino acids. The germline V gene has CDR1 KGHDR and CDR2 SFDVKD. As DNA, the CDR3 is TGTGCCACCAGTCGAGGGAATGAGCAGTTCTTC. This codes for CATSRGNEQFF.